The 12 T cell receptor beta chains below all came from one sample that was sequenced in a study of cytomegalovirus exposure and HLA in healthy donors. The PCR made use of 60 Vbeta and 13 Jbeta primers. Generated by immunoSEQ multiplex PCR, the TCRdb table keeps only in-frame clones and is missing some. The table for this sample gives some 21,000 clones. Source material: PBMCs. The origin of the receptors is a man in his fifties or sixties in good health and CMV-seropositive.

The chain employs TRBV6-1 and TRBJ2-5, with D possibly matching TRBD1 (5 bases). Germline loops: CDR1 MNHNS, CDR2 SASEGT. The CDR3 sequence is 11 residues long. Trimming left V 8 bases short and J 3 bases short, with 7 bases between. The CDR3 protein is CASGREETQYF. DNA of the CDR3: TGTGCCAGCGGCAGGGAAGAGACCCAGTACTTC.

The V call is TRBV19, the J call TRBJ2-3, with D possibly matching TRBD1 (6 bases). The V end lost 0 bases, the J end lost 1 base, and 8 bases lay between the germline ends. Germline V CDR1 and CDR2: LNHDA, SQIVND (reference sequence). The CDR3 runs 15 residues. DNA of the CDR3: TGTGCCAGTAGTATAGATTACAGGGGCACAGATACGCAGTATTTT. Translation gives CASSIDYRGTDTQYF.

This chain joins TRBV7-2 and TRBJ1-5; D not resolved. CDR1 and CDR2 (germline): SGHTA, FQGNSA. This CDR3 is built from 13 residues. V dropped 5 bases and J dropped 7 bases, with 12 bases sitting between them. The CDR3 protein is CASSPQTGQPQHF. The CDR3 DNA follows: TGTGCCAGCAGCCCGCAGACCGGGCAGCCCCAGCATTTT.

The CDR3 loop is CASSLIGTESYEQYF. The DNA for the CDR3 is TGTGCCAGCAGCTTAATAGGGACAGAGTCCTACGAGCAGTACTTC. V and J are TRBV11-2 and TRBJ2-7, with TRBD1 matching 7 bases. Looked up from germline, CDR1 is SGHAT and CDR2 is FQNNGV. CDR3 size: 15 residues. Losses at the gene ends were 2 bases for V and 1 base for J; bases not matched to a gene: 5. Drawing the rest from reference TRBV11-2 and TRBJ2-7, the complete variable domain is EAGVAQSPRYKIIEKRQSVAFWCNPISGHATLYWYQQILGQGPKLLIQFQNNGVVDDSQLPKDRFSAERLKGVDSTLKIQPAKLEDSAVYLCASSLIGTESYEQYFGPGTRLTVT.

This rearrangement joins TRBV25-1 to TRBJ2-3; no clear D. The CDR3 loop spans 13 amino acids. Trimming took 3 bases from V and 4 from J, leaving 8 bases between them. Germline CDR1 reads MGHDK; CDR2 reads SYGVNS. CDR3 sequence reads: CASSDPPADTQYF. CDR3 sequence (DNA): TGTGCCAGCAGTGATCCCCCAGCAGATACGCAGTATTTT. Full variable domain (outside the CDR3, taken from reference TRBV25-1 and TRBJ2-3): EADIYQTPRYLVIGTGKKITLECSQTMGHDKMYWYQQDPGMELHLIHYSYGVNSTEKGDLSSESTVSRIRTEHFPLTLESARPSHTSQYLCASSDPPADTQYFGPGTRLTVL.

The chain recombines TRBV29-1 with TRBJ2-3, with D possibly being TRBD2 (6 bases). This CDR3 contains 13 residues. CDR1 SQVTM and CDR2 ANQGSEA come from the germline V gene. The V end lost 5 bases, the J end lost 2 bases, and 11 bases lay between the germline ends. The CDR3 is CSVKRGTTDTQYF. The CDR3 DNA reads as TGCAGCGTTAAACGGGGGACCACAGATACGCAGTATTTT.

This clone is identified as medium-sized (0.01 to 0.1%) from frequency. The V gene is TRBV19, the J gene TRBJ2-1; a weak D match, TRBD2 (6 bases). V dropped 5 bases and J dropped 0 bases, with 14 bases sitting between them. Germline V gene lookup returns CDR1 LNHDA and CDR2 SQIVND (reference sequence). This CDR3 has 16 amino acids. Written as DNA, the CDR3 is TGTGCCAGTAGTGGTGGGACTGGGAGCTCCTACAATGAGCAGTTCTTC. Its translation is CASSGGTGSSYNEQFF.

The chain recombines TRBV18 with TRBJ2-3; perhaps TRBD2 as D (6 bases). Germline V CDR1 and CDR2: KGHSH, LQKENI. With 2 bases removed from V and 4 bases from J, the gap between germline ends came to 19 bases. This CDR3 spans 17 amino acids. CDR3 protein: CASSPSRSGAPADTQYF. The CDR3 region has the DNA TGTGCCAGCTCACCATCTCGGTCGGGAGCCCCTGCAGATACGCAGTATTTT.

The chain employs TRBV5-1 and TRBJ1-5; D remains unclear. From germline, CDR1 is SGHRS and CDR2 YFSETQ. Trimming shortened V by 1 base and J by 2 bases, and 7 bases separated the two germline ends. The CDR3 sequence is 14 residues long. Written as DNA, the CDR3 is TGCGCCAGCAGCTTGTCCGGGGGCAATCAGCCCCAGCATTTT. Its protein is CASSLSGGNQPQHF.

Here the CDR3 DNA reads TGTGCCAGCAGTTACTCGCAACAGGGGGCTGGATGGCAGTACTTC. Translation gives CASSYSQQGAGWQYF. The V call is TRBV6-5, the J call TRBJ2-7; 9 bases align to TRBD1. CDR3 length: 15 residues. The junction had 9 bases not matched to a gene; V was cut back by 0 bases and J by 9 bases. Per the germline V gene, CDR1 is MNHEY and CDR2 is SVGAGI.

The rearrangement links TRBV6-1 to TRBJ2-1; possibly TRBD2 for D (6 bases). Trimming shortened V by 2 bases and J by 8 bases, and 13 bases separated the two germline ends. The germline V gene encodes CDR1 MNHNS and CDR2 SASEGT. This CDR3 comprises 14 residues. CDR3 sequence (DNA): TGTGCCAGCAGTGAAAGGGGTTGGGGGGATGAGCAGTTCTTC. Translating it yields CASSERGWGDEQFF.

This rearrangement joins TRBV6-1 to TRBJ1-1; D is ambiguous. Trimming shortened V by 7 bases and J by 3 bases, and 6 bases separated the two germline ends. Germline CDR1 and CDR2: MNHNS and SASEGT. This CDR3 has 11 amino acids. CDR3 in amino acids: CASIGYTEAFF. DNA for the CDR3: TGTGCCAGCATCGGGTACACTGAAGCTTTCTTT.